The text below deals with one TCR beta chain. Mismatch with germline at one junction end may stem from a read error. The source of the sample is a study of tumor-infiltrating lymphocytes in oesophageal squamous cell carcinoma. TCRdb redid the calling of the PCR reads with MiXCR, one entry per CDR3 protein. The profile shows 13,000 or so distinct CDR3 sequences, 51% of them singletons. This CDR3 is built from 13 residues. Germline CDR1 and CDR2: KGHSH and LQKENI. The V call is TRBV18, the J call TRBJ2-1; a weak D match, TRBD1 (5 bases). The origin of this receptor is a female donor with esophageal squamous cell carcinoma. Material for sequencing was blood. CDR3 bases: TGTGCCAGCTCACAGACGGACAACTCACCCCTCCACTTC. Residues: CASSQTDNSPLHF.